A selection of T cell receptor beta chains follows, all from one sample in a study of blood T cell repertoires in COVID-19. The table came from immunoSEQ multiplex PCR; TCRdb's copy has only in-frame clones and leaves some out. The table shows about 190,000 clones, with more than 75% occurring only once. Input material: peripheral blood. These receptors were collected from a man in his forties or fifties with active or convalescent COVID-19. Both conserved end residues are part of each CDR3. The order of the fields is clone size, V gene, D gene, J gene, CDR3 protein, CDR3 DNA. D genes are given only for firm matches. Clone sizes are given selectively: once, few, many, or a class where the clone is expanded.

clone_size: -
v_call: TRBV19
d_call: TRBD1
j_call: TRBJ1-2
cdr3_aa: CASSPRQGIRYGYTF
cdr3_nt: TGTGCCAGTAGTCCTAGACAGGGGATAAGATATGGCTACACCTTC

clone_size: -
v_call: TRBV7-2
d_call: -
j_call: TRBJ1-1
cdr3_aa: CASSSFDREAFF
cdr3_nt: TGTGCCAGCAGCTCATTTGACAGAGAAGCTTTCTTT

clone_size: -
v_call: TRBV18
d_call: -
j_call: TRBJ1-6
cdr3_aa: CASSTETGGVSPLHF
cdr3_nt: TGTGCCAGCTCAACTGAGACAGGAGGTGTTTCACCCCTCCACTTT

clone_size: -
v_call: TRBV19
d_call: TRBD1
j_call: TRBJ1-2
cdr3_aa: CASTVRTGHANYGYTF
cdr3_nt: TGTGCCAGTACCGTTCGGACAGGACATGCCAACTATGGCTACACCTTC

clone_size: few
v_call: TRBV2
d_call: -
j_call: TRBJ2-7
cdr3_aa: CASSDRPSSYEQYF
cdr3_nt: TGTGCCAGCAGCGACAGGCCTAGCTCCTACGAGCAGTACTTC

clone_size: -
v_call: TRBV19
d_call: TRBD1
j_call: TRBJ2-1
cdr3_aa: CASGYGQGALNEQFF
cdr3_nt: TGTGCCAGTGGATACGGACAGGGGGCGCTTAATGAGCAGTTCTTC

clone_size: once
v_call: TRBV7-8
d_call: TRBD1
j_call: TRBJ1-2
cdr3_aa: CASSLSPGGWSYGYTF
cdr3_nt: TGTGCCAGCAGCTTATCCCCAGGGGGCTGGAGCTATGGCTACACCTTC

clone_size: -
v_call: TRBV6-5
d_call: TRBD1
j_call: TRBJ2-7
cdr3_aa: CASSLTGNFFYEQYF
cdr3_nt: TGTGCCAGCAGTTTGACAGGGAATTTTTTCTACGAGCAGTACTTC

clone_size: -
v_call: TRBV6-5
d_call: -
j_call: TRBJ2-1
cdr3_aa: CASSRGASSYNEQFF
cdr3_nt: TGTGCCAGCAGCCGGGGGGCTAGCTCCTACAATGAGCAGTTCTTC

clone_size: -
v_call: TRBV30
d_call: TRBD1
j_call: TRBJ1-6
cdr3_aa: CAWKGQGAVGNSPLHF
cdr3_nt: TGTGCCTGGAAGGGGCAGGGGGCTGTGGGTAATTCACCCCTCCACTTT

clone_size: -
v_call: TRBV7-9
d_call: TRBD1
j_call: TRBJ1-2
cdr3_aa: CASSLAGSGGFVYGYTF
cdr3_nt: TGTGCCAGCAGCTTAGCAGGGTCAGGGGGGTTTGTGTATGGCTACACCTTC

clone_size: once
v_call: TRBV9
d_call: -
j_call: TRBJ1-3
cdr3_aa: CASSVVEDSGNTIYF
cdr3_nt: TGTGCCAGCAGCGTAGTGGAGGACTCTGGAAACACCATATATTTT

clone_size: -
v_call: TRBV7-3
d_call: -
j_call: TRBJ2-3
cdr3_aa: CASSPAGGGTQYF
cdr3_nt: TGTGCCAGCAGCCCTGCCGGGGGTGGTACGCAGTATTTT

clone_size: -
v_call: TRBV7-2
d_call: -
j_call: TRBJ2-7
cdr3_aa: CASSLGNSNYEQYF
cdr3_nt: TGTGCCAGCAGCTTAGGAAACAGTAATTACGAGCAGTACTTC

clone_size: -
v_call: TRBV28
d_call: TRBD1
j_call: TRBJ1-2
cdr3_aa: CASRRTGGYGYTF
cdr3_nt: TGTGCCAGCAGGAGGACAGGGGGATATGGCTACACCTTC

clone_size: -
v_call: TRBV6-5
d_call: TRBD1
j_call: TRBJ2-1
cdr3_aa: CASSYGTGDYNEQFF
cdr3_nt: TGTGCCAGCAGTTACGGGACAGGGGACTACAATGAGCAGTTCTTC

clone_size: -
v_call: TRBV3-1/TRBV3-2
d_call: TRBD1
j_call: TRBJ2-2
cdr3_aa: CASSLSQGAGELFF
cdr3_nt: TGTGCCAGCAGTCTGTCACAGGGGGCCGGGGAGCTGTTTTTT

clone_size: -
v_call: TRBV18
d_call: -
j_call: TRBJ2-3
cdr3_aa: CASSPRERSTDTQYF
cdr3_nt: TGTGCCAGCTCACCACGGGAGCGGAGCACAGATACGCAGTATTTT

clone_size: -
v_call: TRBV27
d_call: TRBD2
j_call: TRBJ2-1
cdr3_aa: CASSPSTSGVNEQFF
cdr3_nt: TGTGCCAGCAGTCCCTCGACTAGCGGGGTCAATGAGCAGTTCTTC

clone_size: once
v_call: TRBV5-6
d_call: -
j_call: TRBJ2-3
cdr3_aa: CASSSLQGGTGTTDTQYF
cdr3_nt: TGTGCCAGCAGCTCCCTACAGGGGGGGACAGGTACCACAGATACGCAGTATTTT

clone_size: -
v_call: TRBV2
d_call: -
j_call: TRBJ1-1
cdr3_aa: CASSEGVNTEAFF
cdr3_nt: TGTGCCAGCAGTGAGGGCGTTAACACTGAAGCTTTCTTT

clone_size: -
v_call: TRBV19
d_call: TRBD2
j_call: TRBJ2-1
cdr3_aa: CASRGLAAASSYNEQFF
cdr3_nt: TGTGCCAGTAGAGGACTAGCGGCAGCGAGCTCCTACAATGAGCAGTTCTTC

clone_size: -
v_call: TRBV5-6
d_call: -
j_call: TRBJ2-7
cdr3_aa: CASSRTSNYEQYF
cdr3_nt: TGTGCCAGCAGCAGGACAAGTAACTACGAGCAGTACTTC

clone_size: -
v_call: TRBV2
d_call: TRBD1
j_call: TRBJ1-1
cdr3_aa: CASRTGTGGIKAFF
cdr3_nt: TGTGCCAGCAGGACCGGGACAGGGGGGATTAAAGCTTTCTTT

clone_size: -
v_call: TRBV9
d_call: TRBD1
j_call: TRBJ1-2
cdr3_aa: CASSVGTGPPGFGYTF
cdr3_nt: TGTGCCAGCAGCGTAGGGACAGGGCCCCCGGGGTTTGGCTACACCTTC

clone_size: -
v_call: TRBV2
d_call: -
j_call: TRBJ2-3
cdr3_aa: CASRPAGRTDTQYF
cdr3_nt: TGTGCCAGCAGACCCGCAGGGAGGACAGATACGCAGTATTTT

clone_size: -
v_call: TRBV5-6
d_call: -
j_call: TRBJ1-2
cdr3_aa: CASSVTEYGYTF
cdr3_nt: TGTGCCAGCAGCGTGACAGAATATGGCTACACCTTC

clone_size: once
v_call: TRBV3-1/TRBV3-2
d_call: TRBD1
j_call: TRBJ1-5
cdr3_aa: CASSHGTGGAGNQPQHF
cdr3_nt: TGTGCCAGCAGCCATGGGACAGGGGGCGCGGGCAATCAGCCCCAGCATTTT

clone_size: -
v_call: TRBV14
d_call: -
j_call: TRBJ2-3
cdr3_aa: CASSQDWARPQYF
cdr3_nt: TGTGCCAGCAGCCAAGATTGGGCCAGGCCGCAGTATTTT

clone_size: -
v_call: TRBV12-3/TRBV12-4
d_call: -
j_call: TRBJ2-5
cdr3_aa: CASSYLTETQYF
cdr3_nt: TGTGCCAGCAGCTACCTAACAGAGACCCAGTACTTC

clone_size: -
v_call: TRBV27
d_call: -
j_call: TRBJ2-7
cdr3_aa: CASRPERLSSYEQYF
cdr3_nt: TGTGCCAGCAGACCCGAGCGTCTAAGCTCCTACGAGCAGTACTTC

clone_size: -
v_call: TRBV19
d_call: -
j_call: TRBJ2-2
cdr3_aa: CASSPDRNTGELFF
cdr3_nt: TGTGCCAGTAGCCCGGACAGGAACACCGGGGAGCTGTTTTTT

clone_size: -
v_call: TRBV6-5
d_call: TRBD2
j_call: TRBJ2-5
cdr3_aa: CASRLAGGETQYF
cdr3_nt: TGTGCCAGCAGACTAGCGGGAGGAGAGACCCAGTACTTC

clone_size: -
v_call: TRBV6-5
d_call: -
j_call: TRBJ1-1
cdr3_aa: CASRNPQGTTEAFF
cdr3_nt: TGTGCCAGCAGAAACCCCCAGGGAACAACTGAAGCTTTCTTT

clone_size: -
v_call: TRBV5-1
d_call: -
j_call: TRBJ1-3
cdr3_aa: CASTQGGRSGNTIYF
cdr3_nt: TGCGCCAGCACCCAGGGCGGGAGATCTGGAAACACCATATATTTT

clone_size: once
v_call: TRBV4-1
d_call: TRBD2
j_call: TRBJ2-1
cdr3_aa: CASSMTSGGANEQFF
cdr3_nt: TGCGCCAGCAGTATGACTAGCGGGGGGGCTAATGAGCAGTTCTTC

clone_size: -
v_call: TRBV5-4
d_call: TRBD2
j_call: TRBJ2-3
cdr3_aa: CASSFPSGVSTDTQYF
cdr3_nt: TGTGCCAGCAGCTTCCCCAGCGGGGTTAGCACAGATACGCAGTATTTT

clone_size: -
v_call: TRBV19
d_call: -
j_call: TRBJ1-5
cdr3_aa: CASSRGQGEPYSNQPQHF
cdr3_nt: TGTGCCAGTAGCCGTGGGCAGGGTGAGCCCTATAGCAATCAGCCCCAGCATTTT

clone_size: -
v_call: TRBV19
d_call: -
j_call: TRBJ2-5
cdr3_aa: CASSIGLRETQYF
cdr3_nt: TGTGCCAGTAGTATCGGACTGCGAGAGACCCAGTACTTC

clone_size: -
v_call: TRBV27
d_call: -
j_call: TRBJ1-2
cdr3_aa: CASSLSGRESGYTF
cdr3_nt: TGTGCCAGCAGTTTATCCGGCAGGGAAAGCGGCTACACCTTC

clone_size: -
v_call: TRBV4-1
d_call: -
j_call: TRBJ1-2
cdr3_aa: CASSHPPGNTYGYTF
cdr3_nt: TGCGCCAGCAGCCACCCCCCGGGGAATACTTATGGCTACACCTTC

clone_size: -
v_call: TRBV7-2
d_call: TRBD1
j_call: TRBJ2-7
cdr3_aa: CASSIDRGTYEQYF
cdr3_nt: TGTGCCAGCAGCATAGACAGGGGCACCTACGAGCAGTACTTC

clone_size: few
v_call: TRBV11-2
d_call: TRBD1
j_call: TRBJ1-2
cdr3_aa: CASTPWGTGGTANYGYTF
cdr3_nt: TGTGCCAGCACCCCGTGGGGGACAGGGGGGACTGCTAACTATGGCTACACCTTC

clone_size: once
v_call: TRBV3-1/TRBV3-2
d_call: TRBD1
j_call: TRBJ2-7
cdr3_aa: CASSHTIGTARYEQYF
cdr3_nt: TGTGCCAGCAGCCACACAATCGGGACAGCCAGGTACGAGCAGTACTTC

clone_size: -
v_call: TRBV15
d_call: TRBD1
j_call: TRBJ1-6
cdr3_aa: CATSRGDRGRNSPLHF
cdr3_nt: TGTGCCACCAGCAGAGGGGACAGGGGGCGGAATTCACCCCTCCACTTT

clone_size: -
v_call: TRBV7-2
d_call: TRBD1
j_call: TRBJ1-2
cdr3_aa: CASSEGQANVYGYTF
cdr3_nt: TGTGCCAGCAGCGAAGGACAGGCGAATGTTTATGGCTACACCTTC